The 15 T cell receptor beta chains below were found in one sample sequenced in a study of T-cell reconstitution after alpha-beta-depleted transplantation in children. Preparation of the TCRbeta library was carried out with unique molecular identifiers. TCRdb called the PCR reads again in MiXCR, with one record for every CDR3 protein. Found here are about 230,000 distinct CDR3 sequences, around 12% of them singletons; the top ten hold about 2.6%. Sample: PBMCs from the stem cell graft donor, taken from the stem cell graft. The receptors come from a human donor who donated a stem cell graft to a child with acute lymphoblastic leukemia.

This clonotype has ten or more counts. The chain uses TRBV5-1 and TRBJ2-4, with TRBD1 as a possible D gene (6 bases). The germline CDR1 and CDR2 sequences are SGHRS and YFSETQ. The ends were cut back, 4 bases at V and 7 bases at J, with 15 bases in the middle. This CDR3 has 14 amino acids. CDR3: CASSHRTVPNIQYF. The CDR3 DNA reads as TGCGCCAGCAGCCATCGGACAGTTCCCAACATTCAGTACTTC.

The table lists this clonotype with many counts. This chain uses TRBV6-1 with TRBJ2-4; 9 bases map to TRBD1. Trimming cost V 6 bases and J 15 bases; bases outside gene matches: 9. Germline V CDR1 and CDR2: MNHNS, SASEGT. The length of the CDR3 is 12 residues. The CDR3 region has the DNA TGTGCCAGCAGGGACAGGGGAATTCGGTCGTACTTC. Translating it yields CASRDRGIRSYF.

This clonotype was seen at least ten times. The J gene is TRBJ2-7, the V gene TRBV27, with D possibly TRBD1 on 6 matching bases. Germline V gene data show CDR1 as MNHEY and CDR2 as SMNVEV (reference sequence). The ends were cut back, 6 bases at V and 8 bases at J, with 11 bases in the middle. The CDR3 has 11 residues. The CDR3 region is CASSQTGQQYF. The DNA for the CDR3 is TGTGCCAGCAGCCAGACAGGCCAGCAGTACTTC.

This clonotype was observed many times. The chain recombines TRBV6-5 with TRBJ2-5; 11 bases fit TRBD2. CDR3 size: 16 residues. Germline V gene sequence: CDR1 MNHEY, CDR2 SVGAGI. V was pared by 6 bases and J by 2 bases, with 8 bases of the junction left unmatched. The CDR3 bases are TGTGCCAGCAGCACCCCCCCTAGCGGGGGGCAAGAGACCCAGTACTTC. Encoded protein: CASSTPPSGGQETQYF.

This clonotype has at least ten counts. This sequence joins TRBV5-1 and TRBJ2-3; maybe TRBD1 (6 bases). V shed 2 bases and J shed 4 bases, with 8 bases lying between them. The CDR3 extends over 13 amino acids. Per the germline V gene, CDR1 is SGHRS and CDR2 is YFSETQ. In DNA form, the CDR3 reads TGCGCCAGCAGCTTCAGGGGCCCAGATACGCAGTATTTT. Its translation: CASSFRGPDTQYF.

This clonotype was picked up many times. The V gene is TRBV27, the J gene TRBJ2-5; a possible D gene is TRBD2 (6 bases). V was pared by 4 bases and J by 2 bases, with 14 bases between. The CDR3 totals 15 residues. In germline, CDR1 is MNHEY, CDR2 SMNVEV (reference sequence). The CDR3: CASSSRTRGQETQYF. DNA of the CDR3: TGTGCCAGCAGTTCCAGGACTCGGGGGCAAGAGACCCAGTACTTC.

This chain joins TRBV21-1 and TRBJ2-1; no DNA check was done on the table's D call, TRBD2. TRBV21-1 represents a pseudogene. The CDR3 runs to 16 residues. DNA for the CDR3: TGTGCCAGCAGCAAAGACAGCCCTCCCGGTAACAATGAGCAGTTCTTC. This encodes CASSKDSPPGNNEQFF.

This clonotype showed up just a few times. The V gene is TRBV20-1, the J gene TRBJ2-6; 7 bases line up with TRBD1. Germline lookup yields CDR1 DFQATT and CDR2 SNEGSKA (reference sequence). V was clipped by 6 bases and J by 0 bases; unmatched bases: 23. This CDR3 region has 21 residues. This chain's CDR3 is CSAPAWDSAIGNPSGANVLTF. The CDR3 DNA reads as TGCAGTGCCCCCGCCTGGGACAGCGCAATAGGTAACCCCTCTGGGGCCAACGTCCTGACTTTC.

The chain employs TRBV6-5 and TRBJ1-6; TRBD1 is a possible D gene (5 bases). V lost 6 bases to trimming and J lost 9 bases, with 15 bases between them. The V gene's germline CDR1 is MNHEY and CDR2 SVGAGI. The CDR3 runs to 14 residues. In DNA form, the CDR3 reads TGTGCCAGCAGCTACAGTCCCGGGGGTTCACCCCTCCACTTT. This gives the protein CASSYSPGGSPLHF.

This sequence joins TRBV20-1 and TRBJ2-5; 8 bases are shared with TRBD1. Germline CDR1 and CDR2: DFQATT and SNEGSKA (reference sequence). Trimming took 5 bases from V and 1 from J; bases not matched to a gene: 6. This CDR3 is 14 amino acids long. As DNA, the CDR3 is TGCAGTGCTCCCCGGACAGGGAGCCAAGAGACCCAGTACTTC. Its protein product is CSAPRTGSQETQYF.

This clonotype has at least ten counts. The genes are TRBV28 and TRBJ1-1, with no clear D. In germline, CDR1 is MDHEN, CDR2 SYDVKM. V lost 7 bases, J lost 5 bases, and 5 bases lay in between. The CDR3 has 10 amino acids. DNA for the CDR3: TGTGCCAGCATTTCGACTGAAGCTTTCTTT. This gives the protein CASISTEAFF. The whole variable domain, remainder taken from reference TRBV28 and TRBJ1-1, is DVKVTQSSRYLVKRTGEKVFLECVQDMDHENMFWYRQDPGLGLRLIYFSYDVKMKEKGDIPEGYSVSREKKERFSLILESASTNQTSMYLCASISTEAFFGQGTRLTVV.

In this sample, this clonotype turned up a few times. This chain connects TRBV20-1 to TRBJ2-3, with 8 bases aligning to TRBD2. J gave up 5 bases and V 3 bases, and 13 bases lay outside the gene matches. The germline CDR1 and CDR2 sequences are DFQATT and SNEGSKA (reference sequence). The length of the CDR3 is 16 residues. The CDR3 DNA is TGCAGTGCTAGTAGGGGGGCCGGACTAGCAAAAGATACGCAGTATTTT. It yields the protein CSASRGAGLAKDTQYF.

This clonotype was observed at least ten times. This chain joins TRBV20-1 and TRBJ2-1; D gene ambiguous. Germline CDR1 is DFQATT and CDR2 is SNEGSKA (reference sequence). The CDR3 sequence is 12 residues long. The V and J ends lost 3 bases and 3 bases respectively, with 6 bases between them. The CDR3 DNA sequence: TGCAGTGCTAGCGGCCTCTACAATGAGCAGTTCTTC. This sequence encodes CSASGLYNEQFF.

This clonotype appeared many times. The J gene is TRBJ2-7, the V gene TRBV25-1; D possibly uses TRBD1 or TRBD2 (6 bases each). The CDR3 sequence is 15 residues long. V was pared by 5 bases and J by 3 bases, with 17 bases between. Per the germline V gene, CDR1 is MGHDK and CDR2 is SYGVNS. The CDR3 sequence is CASSRTTGRFYEQYF. In nucleotides, the CDR3 is TGTGCCAGCAGTCGCACAACAGGGAGGTTCTACGAGCAGTACTTC.

V usage is TRBV12-3 or TRBV12-4 and J usage is TRBJ2-7, with a possible D match to TRBD1 (5 bases). CDR3 length: 13 amino acids. V shed 3 bases and J shed 6 bases, with 12 bases lying between them. For the CDR3, the DNA is TGTGCCAGCAGTTTTGGCGCAGGGCCCGAGCAGTACTTC. This translates into CASSFGAGPEQYF.